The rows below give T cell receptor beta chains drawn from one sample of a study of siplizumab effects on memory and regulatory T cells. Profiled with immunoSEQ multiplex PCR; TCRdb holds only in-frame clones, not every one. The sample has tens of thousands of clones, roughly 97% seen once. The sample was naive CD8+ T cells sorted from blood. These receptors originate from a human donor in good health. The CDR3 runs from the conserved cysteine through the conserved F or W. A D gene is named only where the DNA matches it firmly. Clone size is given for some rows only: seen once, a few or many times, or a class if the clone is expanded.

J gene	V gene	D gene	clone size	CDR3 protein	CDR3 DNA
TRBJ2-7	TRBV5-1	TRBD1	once	CASSLVQGAYEQYF	TGCGCCAGCAGCTTGGTACAGGGGGCTTACGAGCAGTACTTC
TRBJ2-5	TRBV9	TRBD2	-	CASSVDGTKETQYF	TGTGCCAGCAGCGTAGATGGGACTAAAGAGACCCAGTACTTC
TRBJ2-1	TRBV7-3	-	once	CASSLGSGNEQFF	TGTGCCAGCAGCTTAGGGTCTGGGAATGAGCAGTTCTTC
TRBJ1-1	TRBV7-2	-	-	CASSSLRLPEAFF	TGTGCCAGCAGCTCCCTTCGGTTACCTGAAGCTTTCTTT
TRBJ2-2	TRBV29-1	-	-	CSVEDLTGELFF	TGCAGCGTTGAAGACTTAACCGGGGAGCTGTTTTTT
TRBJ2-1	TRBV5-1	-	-	CASSLTPGTEQFF	TGCGCCAGCAGCTTGACCCCCGGGACAGAGCAGTTCTTC
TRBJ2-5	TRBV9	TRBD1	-	CASSARRGQGAETQYF	TGTGCCAGCAGCGCACGAAGGGGGCAGGGAGCAGAGACCCAGTACTTC
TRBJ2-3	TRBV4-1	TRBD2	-	CASSLDGAGLTDTQYF	TGCGCCAGCAGCCTTGACGGAGCGGGGCTCACAGATACGCAGTATTTT
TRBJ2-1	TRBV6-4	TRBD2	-	CASSDGGDYNEQFF	TGTGCCAGCAGTGATGGGGGGGACTACAATGAGCAGTTCTTC
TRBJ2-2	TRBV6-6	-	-	CASSYGTGELFF	TGTGCCAGCAGTTACGGGACCGGGGAGCTGTTTTTT
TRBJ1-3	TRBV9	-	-	CASSGRGVSGNTIYF	TGTGCCAGCAGCGGCAGAGGTGTCTCTGGAAACACCATATATTTT
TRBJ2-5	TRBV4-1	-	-	CASSQDLSQETQYF	TGCGCCAGCAGCCAAGATCTCTCCCAAGAGACCCAGTACTTC
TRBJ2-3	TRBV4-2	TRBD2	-	CASSQGLAGGAQYF	TGTGCCAGCAGCCAAGGGCTAGCGGGGGGAGCGCAGTATTTT
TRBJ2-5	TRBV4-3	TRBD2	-	CASSQDKRLAAQETQYF	TGCGCCAGCAGCCAAGATAAAAGGCTAGCGGCTCAAGAGACCCAGTACTTC
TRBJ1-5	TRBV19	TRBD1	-	CASRDRGYNQPQHF	TGTGCCAGTAGGGACAGGGGGTACAATCAGCCCCAGCATTTT
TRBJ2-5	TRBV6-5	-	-	CASSSDGGYQETQYF	TGTGCCAGCAGCTCAGATGGGGGTTACCAAGAGACCCAGTACTTC
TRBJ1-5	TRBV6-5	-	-	CASTFNQPQHF	TGTGCCAGCACCTTCAATCAGCCCCAGCATTTT
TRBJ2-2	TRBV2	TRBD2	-	CASIGTSGTGELFF	TGTGCCAGCATTGGGACTAGCGGCACCGGGGAGCTGTTTTTT
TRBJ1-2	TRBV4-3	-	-	CASSPSGEDGYTF	TGCGCCAGCAGCCCCTCGGGGGAAGATGGCTACACCTTC
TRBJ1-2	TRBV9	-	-	CASSVGSSLDYGYTF	TGTGCCAGCAGCGTAGGTAGCTCCCTGGACTATGGCTACACCTTC
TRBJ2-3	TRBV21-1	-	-	CASVDRSSTDTQYF	TGTGCCAGCGTGGACAGATCCTCCACAGATACGCAGTATTTT
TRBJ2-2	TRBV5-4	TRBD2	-	CASSWGLAEDTGELFF	TGTGCCAGCAGCTGGGGACTAGCGGAGGACACCGGGGAGCTGTTTTTT
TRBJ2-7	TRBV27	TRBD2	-	CASSVGTTYEQYF	TGTGCCAGCAGTGTGGGGACTACCTACGAGCAGTACTTC
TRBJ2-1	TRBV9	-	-	CASNRGEPNEQFF	TGTGCCAGCAACCGAGGGGAACCAAATGAGCAGTTCTTC
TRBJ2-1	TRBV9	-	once	CASSVAGGHEQFF	TGTGCCAGCAGCGTAGCTGGGGGACATGAGCAGTTCTTC
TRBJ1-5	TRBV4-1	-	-	CASSLDTNQPQHF	TGCGCCAGCAGCCTGGATACAAATCAGCCCCAGCATTTT
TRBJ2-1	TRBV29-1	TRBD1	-	CSATGTGAYNEQFF	TGCAGCGCCACCGGGACAGGAGCCTACAATGAGCAGTTCTTC
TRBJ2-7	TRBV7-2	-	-	CASSRSPGSSYEQYF	TGTGCCAGCAGCCGATCTCCGGGGTCGTCCTACGAGCAGTACTTC
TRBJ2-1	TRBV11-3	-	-	CASSSDDWEQFF	TGTGCCAGCAGCTCCGACGATTGGGAGCAGTTCTTC
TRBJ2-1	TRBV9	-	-	CASGGEQFF	TGTGCCAGCGGGGGTGAGCAGTTCTTC
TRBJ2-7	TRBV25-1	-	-	CASSDTHYEQYF	TGTGCCAGTAGTGACACCCACTACGAGCAGTACTTC
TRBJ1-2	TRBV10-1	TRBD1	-	CASSEDREALDGYTF	TGCGCCAGCAGTGAGGACAGGGAGGCCCTGGATGGCTACACCTTC
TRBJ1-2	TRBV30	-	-	CAWGVYGYTF	TGTGCCTGGGGAGTCTATGGCTACACCTTC
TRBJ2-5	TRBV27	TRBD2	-	CASSFGTGGGTQYF	TGTGCCAGCAGTTTCGGGACCGGCGGGGGGACCCAGTACTTC
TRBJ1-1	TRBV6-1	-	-	CASSLGVEAFF	TGTGCCAGCAGTTTGGGGGTCGAAGCTTTCTTT
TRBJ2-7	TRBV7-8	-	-	CASSASEGGYEQYF	TGTGCCAGCAGCGCCTCTGAGGGCGGCTACGAGCAGTACTTC
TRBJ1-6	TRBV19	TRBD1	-	CASSLQGWDNSPLHF	TGTGCCAGTAGTTTACAGGGGTGGGATAATTCACCCCTCCACTTT
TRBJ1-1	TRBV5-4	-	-	CASSLVAENTEAFF	TGTGCCAGCAGCTTGGTAGCGGAGAACACTGAAGCTTTCTTT
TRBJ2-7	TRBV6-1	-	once	CASSEWVLGIYEQYF	TGTGCCAGCAGTGAGTGGGTTCTCGGGATCTACGAGCAGTACTTC
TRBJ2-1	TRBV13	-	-	CASSSGKPYNEQFF	TGTGCCAGCAGTTCAGGGAAACCCTACAATGAGCAGTTCTTC
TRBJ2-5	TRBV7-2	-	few	CASSPPGETQYF	TGTGCCAGCAGCCCCCCCGGAGAGACCCAGTACTTC
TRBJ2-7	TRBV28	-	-	CASSPPGRMNYEQYF	TGTGCCAGCAGTCCCCCCGGACGGATGAACTACGAGCAGTACTTC
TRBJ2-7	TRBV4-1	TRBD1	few	CASSRLTGGGTYEQYF	TGCGCCAGCAGCCGACTGACAGGGGGAGGGACCTACGAGCAGTACTTC
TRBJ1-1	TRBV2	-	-	CASGGAVNTEAFF	TGTGCCAGCGGGGGGGCGGTAAACACTGAAGCTTTCTTT
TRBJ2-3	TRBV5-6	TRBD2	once	CASSLAGGLGDTQYF	TGTGCCAGCAGCTTAGCGGGGGGGCTGGGGGATACGCAGTATTTT
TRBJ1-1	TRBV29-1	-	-	CSVESPENTEAFF	TGCAGCGTTGAATCCCCCGAGAACACTGAAGCTTTCTTT
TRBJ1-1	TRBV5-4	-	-	CASSSGDAEAFF	TGTGCCAGCAGCTCGGGGGACGCTGAAGCTTTCTTT
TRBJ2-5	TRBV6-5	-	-	CASSYGTAETQYF	TGTGCCAGCAGTTACGGGACGGCAGAGACCCAGTACTTC
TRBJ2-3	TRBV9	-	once	CASSVDPGGDTQYF	TGTGCCAGCAGCGTAGACCCCGGAGGAGATACGCAGTATTTT
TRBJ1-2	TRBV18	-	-	CASSPNTYGPNYGYTF	TGTGCCAGCTCACCAAACACCTATGGACCTAACTATGGCTACACCTTC
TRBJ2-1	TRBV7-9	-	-	CASSYGTSYNEQFF	TGTGCCAGCAGCTACGGGACTTCCTACAATGAGCAGTTCTTC
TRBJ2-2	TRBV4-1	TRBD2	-	CASSRTTSGGADGGELFF	TGCGCCAGCAGCCGTACCACTAGCGGGGGGGCCGATGGCGGGGAGCTGTTTTTT
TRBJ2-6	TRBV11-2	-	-	CASSMGRHGTGANVLTF	TGTGCCAGCAGCATGGGAAGACATGGGACTGGGGCCAACGTCCTGACTTTC
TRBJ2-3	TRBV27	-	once	CASSVLNLIGTDTQYF	TGTGCCAGCAGTGTCTTAAACCTAATCGGGACAGATACGCAGTATTTT
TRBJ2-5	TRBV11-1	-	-	CASSSSGTQYF	TGTGCCAGCAGCTCCAGCGGGACCCAGTACTTC
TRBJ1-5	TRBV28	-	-	CASSYGGTAGYSNQPQHF	TGTGCCAGCAGTTACGGCGGGACTGCTGGTTATAGCAATCAGCCCCAGCATTTT
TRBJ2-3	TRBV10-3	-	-	CAIGVGVGGRTDTQYF	TGTGCCATCGGGGTGGGGGTCGGGGGACGGACAGATACGCAGTATTTT
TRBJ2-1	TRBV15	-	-	CATSRDGQDDEQFF	TGTGCCACCAGCAGAGATGGTCAGGACGATGAGCAGTTCTTC
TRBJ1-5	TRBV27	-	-	CASSSAVNQPQHF	TGTGCCAGCAGTTCGGCGGTCAATCAGCCCCAGCATTTT
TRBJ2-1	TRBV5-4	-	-	CASSWVAQISYNEQFF	TGTGCCAGCAGCTGGGTGGCGCAAATCTCCTACAATGAGCAGTTCTTC